The rows below give T cell receptor beta chains drawn from one sample of a study of T cells in Graves' hyperthyroidism and ophthalmopathy. Each CDR3 protein is one row after TCRdb ran MiXCR on the multiplex PCR reads. The repertoire holds hundreds of thousands of distinct CDR3 sequences, with roughly 14% as singletons. The sequenced material came from blood. The receptors shown here come from a woman in her thirties or forties with Graves' ophthalmopathy. Both conserved end residues are part of each CDR3. The order of the fields is V gene, J gene, D gene, clone size, CDR3 protein, CDR3 DNA. The D gene is left open where the match is weak. A row's size may be missing; if present it is once, few, many or a size class.

TRBV30	TRBJ2-7	TRBD1	many	CALDRGLDEQYF	TGTGCCTTAGACAGGGGGCTGGACGAGCAGTACTTC
TRBV28	TRBJ1-5	-	-	CASSLPQTPGPQHF	TGTGCCAGCAGTTTACCGCAGACCCCAGGGCCCCAGCATTTT
TRBV10-2	TRBJ1-4	TRBD1	-	CASHQGGINEKLFF	TGCGCCAGCCATCAGGGGGGTATTAATGAAAAACTGTTTTTT
TRBV7-2	TRBJ2-5	TRBD2	many	CASSGLAGVSETQYF	TGTGCCAGCAGCGGACTAGCGGGAGTGTCGGAGACCCAGTACTTC
TRBV12-3/TRBV12-4	TRBJ2-5	-	many	CASSRGGGETQYF	TGTGCCAGCAGCCGCGGGGGCGGGGAGACCCAGTACTTC
TRBV2	TRBJ1-5	-	many	CASTPGPYQPQHF	TGTGCCAGCACACCAGGGCCTTATCAGCCCCAGCATTTT
TRBV29-1	TRBJ2-4	TRBD2	-	CSVDLAGKNIQYF	TGCAGCGTTGATTTAGCGGGTAAAAACATTCAGTACTTC
TRBV7-6	TRBJ1-4	-	few	CASSLDWGPIKGQTNEKLFF	TGTGCCAGCAGCTTAGATTGGGGGCCTATAAAGGGACAAACTAATGAAAAACTGTTTTTT
TRBV27	TRBJ1-2	TRBD1	many	CASRDRGGYGYTF	TGTGCCAGCAGAGACAGGGGCGGGTATGGCTACACCTTC
TRBV5-1	TRBJ2-5	TRBD1	few	CASSNRGRGTQYF	TGCGCCAGCAGCAACAGGGGTCGGGGGACCCAGTACTTC
TRBV19	TRBJ1-5	-	-	CASRIEGMRNQPQHF	TGTGCCAGTAGGATCGAGGGGATGAGGAATCAGCCCCAGCATTTT
TRBV24-1	TRBJ1-1	-	many	CATSDFGGREAFF	TGTGCCACCAGTGATTTTGGAGGGCGGGAAGCTTTCTTT
TRBV5-6	TRBJ2-7	-	many	CASSSWTKSSYEQYF	TGTGCCAGCAGCTCGTGGACGAAGAGCTCCTACGAGCAGTACTTC
TRBV12-3/TRBV12-4	TRBJ1-5	TRBD1	many	CASTRDRDIPQPQHF	TGTGCCAGCACTCGGGACAGGGATATTCCTCAGCCCCAGCATTTT
TRBV7-2	TRBJ1-5	TRBD1	few	CASSILDRGQPQHF	TGTGCCAGCAGCATACTGGACAGGGGGCAGCCCCAGCATTTT
TRBV28	TRBJ1-5	TRBD1	many	CASSLRQGAGLRQPQHF	TGTGCCAGCAGTCTACGACAGGGGGCCGGCCTGCGTCAGCCCCAGCATTTT
TRBV25-1	TRBJ2-6	TRBD1	few	CASSEYDPPQGAPWGANVLTF	TGTGCCAGCAGTGAATATGACCCCCCACAGGGGGCGCCGTGGGGGGCCAACGTCCTGACTTTC
TRBV18	TRBJ1-5	-	-	CASSTKPSQPQHF	TGTGCCAGCTCAACAAAGCCCTCTCAGCCCCAGCATTTT
TRBV24-1	TRBJ2-2	TRBD1	many	CATSDGDRENTGELFF	TGTGCCACCAGTGACGGGGACAGGGAGAACACCGGGGAGCTGTTTTTT
TRBV7-2	TRBJ2-1	TRBD2	-	CASSLTSGGHNEQFF	TGTGCCAGCAGCTTAACGTCGGGAGGGCACAATGAGCAGTTCTTC
TRBV6-1	TRBJ1-1	-	many	CASSDPDSYLLRAFF	TGTGCCAGCAGTGACCCAGACAGTTACCTTCTAAGAGCTTTCTTT
TRBV28	TRBJ1-4	-	-	CASMYGAEEKLFF	TGTGCCAGCATGTATGGGGCCGAGGAAAAACTGTTTTTT
TRBV29-1	TRBJ2-2	-	-	CSVQPNTGELFF	TGCAGCGTCCAACCAAACACCGGGGAGCTGTTTTTT
TRBV27	TRBJ1-5	-	few	CASSESRRLGNQPQHF	TGTGCCAGCAGTGAATCCCGAAGGCTAGGGAATCAGCCCCAGCATTTT
TRBV6-1	TRBJ2-7	-	many	CASMRGQLGYEQYF	TGTGCCAGCATGCGAGGACAGTTAGGATACGAGCAGTACTTC
TRBV12-3/TRBV12-4	TRBJ2-2	TRBD1	-	CASSKDQGVTGELFF	TGTGCCAGCAGTAAAGATCAGGGGGTCACCGGGGAGCTGTTTTTT
TRBV28	TRBJ2-7	TRBD2	few	CASTQGVAGYEQYF	TGTGCCAGCACCCAGGGTGTAGCGGGGTACGAGCAGTACTTC
TRBV10-3	TRBJ2-2	-	-	CAISEHIELLNTGELFF	TGTGCCATCAGTGAACATATCGAGTTACTAAACACCGGGGAGCTGTTTTTT
TRBV20-1	TRBJ2-7	TRBD1	many	CSARGDRGAYEQYF	TGCAGTGCTAGAGGGGACAGGGGAGCCTACGAGCAGTACTTC
TRBV6-2/TRBV6-3	TRBJ2-4	-	many	CASKDPVAKNIQYF	TGTGCCAGCAAAGACCCGGTAGCCAAAAACATTCAGTACTTC
TRBV28	TRBJ1-2	-	-	CASSLGGHGSNYGYTF	TGTGCCAGCAGTTTAGGGGGACACGGATCTAACTATGGCTACACCTTC
TRBV28	TRBJ2-5	TRBD1	-	CASSPQGAPQETQYF	TGTGCCAGCAGTCCCCAGGGGGCCCCTCAAGAGACCCAGTACTTC
TRBV11-1	TRBJ2-2	-	many	CASTLQGETGELFF	TGTGCCAGCACCCTACAGGGTGAGACCGGGGAGCTGTTTTTT
TRBV9	TRBJ2-5	TRBD2	-	CASSFSGSLGETQYF	TGTGCCAGCAGCTTCAGCGGGAGTTTAGGAGAGACCCAGTACTTC
TRBV6-4	TRBJ2-2	-	-	CASSPRTGPSNTGELFF	TGTGCCAGCAGTCCACGAACAGGGCCATCGAACACCGGGGAGCTGTTTTTT
TRBV28	TRBJ1-5	-	many	CASSLFSGINQPQHF	TGTGCCAGCAGTTTATTTTCAGGAATCAATCAGCCCCAGCATTTT
TRBV7-9	TRBJ2-7	-	many	CASSLPGDYEQYF	TGTGCCAGCAGCTTACCAGGCGACTACGAGCAGTACTTC
TRBV3-1	TRBJ1-1	-	-	CASSQDHLGPNTMNTEAFF	TGTGCCAGCAGCCAAGATCACCTAGGACCGAACACTATGAACACTGAAGCTTTCTTT
TRBV20-1	TRBJ1-1	TRBD1	-	CSTEGTGGTEAFF	TGCAGTACAGAGGGGACAGGGGGCACTGAAGCTTTCTTT
TRBV30	TRBJ2-2	-	-	CAWSVDGSGELFF	TGTGCCTGGAGTGTAGATGGGTCCGGGGAGCTGTTTTTT
TRBV3-1	TRBJ1-1	-	few	CASSQSLGIRAFF	TGTGCCAGCAGCCAATCTCTCGGGATAAGGGCTTTCTTT
TRBV30	TRBJ2-7	-	few	CAWRDAHPMGRQYF	TGTGCCTGGAGGGACGCCCACCCGATGGGAAGGCAGTACTTC
TRBV18	TRBJ2-2	TRBD1	few	CASSTTGGYLNTGELFF	TGTGCCAGCTCGACGACAGGGGGCTACCTGAACACCGGGGAGCTGTTTTTT
TRBV30	TRBJ1-5	TRBD1	-	CAWALGQGNQPQHF	TGTGCCTGGGCTCTCGGACAGGGCAATCAGCCCCAGCATTTT
TRBV7-6	TRBJ2-5	TRBD1	many	CASSFKQPTGGHGETQYF	TGTGCCAGCAGCTTTAAACAACCGACAGGGGGCCATGGGGAGACCCAGTACTTC
TRBV11-1	TRBJ2-6	TRBD1	many	CASSPRGGYSGANVLTF	TGTGCCAGCAGTCCCAGAGGGGGCTACTCTGGGGCCAACGTCCTGACTTTC